A single T cell receptor (beta chain) is shown here with its context. These data belong to a study of blood T cell repertoires in COVID-19. On the study more broadly: COVID-19 samples collected from the United States, Italy and Spain covered acute and convalescent phases.

Sequencing used immunoSEQ multiplex PCR; TCRdb keeps in-frame clones, though not all of them. The sample yields some 290,000 clones, roughly 90% seen once. The germline V gene has CDR1 MDHEN and CDR2 SYDVKM. The CDR3 is 12 residues long. Trimming took off 2 bases at V and 6 bases at J, with 5 bases between the two ends. The sample was PBMCs or T cells enriched from blood (not recorded which). This receptor was obtained from a woman in her forties with acute COVID-19. The V call is TRBV28, the J call TRBJ1-5; no clear D gene. CDR3 in amino acids: CASSLRVQPQHF. The CDR3, as DNA: TGTGCCAGCAGTTTACGGGTTCAGCCCCAGCATTTT.